This TCR beta chain is from a study of shared clonotypes between healthy human individuals. Germline V gene lookup returns CDR1 SQVTM and CDR2 ANQGSEA. The ends lost 6 bases at V and 3 bases at J; junction bases unmatched: 9. The CDR3 consists of 15 residues. Study-level results: Some naive CD4 clonotypes, approximately 4.5%, turned up in common across several donors. Estimated clonotype richness was generally higher in naive than memory subsets. Despite large depth, sorted-subset datasets appeared incompletely sequenced.

This clone was observed many times. The antigen remains unidentified. An assay was performed, and its level was deep. Libraries were prepared by immunoSEQ multiplex PCR; TCRdb keeps only in-frame clonotypes and omits some of them. The table lists over 800,000 clones, 90% to 95% of them singletons. CD45RO-negative cells were positively selected for CCR7, leaving out terminally differentiated effector memory CD45RA+ cells. V usage is TRBV29-1 and J usage is TRBJ2-1, with 9 bases aligning to TRBD1. The clonotype comes from a man aged 30 to 39 in good health. The sample taken for sequencing was naive CD8+ T cells sorted from blood. The CDR3 region has the DNA TGCAGCGTCCCAGAGGGACAGGGCGACTACAATGAGCAGTTCTTC. Its protein is CSVPEGQGDYNEQFF.